Each of the 6 T cell receptor beta chains below was sequenced from the same sample in a study of a mutant IDH1 vaccine in newly diagnosed glioma. Repertoires were generated with immunoSEQ multiplex PCR, while TCRdb's copy carries only in-frame clones and drops some. Of about 68,000 clones in the sample, approximately 81% were seen once. Time point defined: week 35, safety follow-up. Vaccination comprised doses that each held 300 ug of mutant IDH1 20-mer peptide, plus topical imiquimod. The antigens these receptors bind are not known. The sequencing used PBMCs, collected from a glioma patient whose treatment included an IDH1 peptide vaccine. Receptors were obtained from a man in his late teens or twenties with glioma.

This clone was seen a single time. This chain uses TRBV28 with TRBJ2-4, with D perhaps matching TRBD1 or TRBD2 (5 bases each). The germline V gene has CDR1 MDHEN and CDR2 SYDVKM. This CDR3 region has 16 residues. The V end was cut by 7 bases, the J end by 0 bases, with 16 bases between. The DNA for the CDR3 is TGTGCCAGCACCCCCCGGGGTCAGGGAGCCAAAAACATTCAGTACTTC. It codes for CASTPRGQGAKNIQYF.

In its sample, this clone was seen once. Written as DNA, the CDR3 is TGTGCCTGGAGTGTCCCCGGGACAGGGGACAGAAACACCATATATTTT. Translating gives CAWSVPGTGDRNTIYF. The chain uses TRBV30 and TRBJ1-3; 10 nucleotides match TRBD1. The CDR3 extends over 16 amino acids. The junction had 7 bases not matched to a gene; V was cut back by 0 bases and J by 5 bases. Per germline, CDR1 GTSNPN and CDR2 SVGIG (reference sequence). The full variable domain, rest sourced from reference TRBV30 and TRBJ1-3, is SQTIHQWPATLVQPVGSPLSLECTVEGTSNPNLYWYRQAAGRGLQLLFYSVGIGQISSEVPQNLSASRPQDRQFILSSKKLLLSDSGFYLCAWSVPGTGDRNTIYFGEGSWLTVV.

The chain has TRBV4-3 and TRBJ2-5, with D unclear. CDR1 LGHNA and CDR2 YSLEER come from the germline V gene. The CDR3 contains 15 residues. V gave up 0 bases and J gave up 7 bases, with 15 bases separating them. The CDR3 sequence: CASSQDYDKPRTQYF. The DNA of the CDR3 is TGCGCCAGCAGCCAAGATTATGACAAGCCGAGGACCCAGTACTTC.

The rearrangement uses TRBV29-1 and TRBJ1-1, with D perhaps TRBD1 (6 bases). V lost 7 bases and J 8 bases, leaving 20 bases between the germline ends. The CDR3 extends over 13 amino acids. The germline V gene encodes CDR1 SQVTM and CDR2 ANQGSEA. CDR3 coding DNA: TGCAGCGCTCGCTACCAACAGGGACTCGAAGCTTTCTTT. Translation: CSARYQQGLEAFF. Full variable domain (rest looked up from reference TRBV29-1 and TRBJ1-1): SAVISQKPSRDICQRGTSLTIQCQVDSQVTMMFWYRQQPGQSLTLIATANQGSEATYESGFVIDKFPISRPNLTFSTLTVSNMSPEDSSIYLCSARYQQGLEAFFGQGTRLTVV.

This rearrangement joins TRBV27 to TRBJ2-1; 9 bases fit TRBD2. Germline CDR1 is MNHEY and CDR2 is SMNVEV (reference sequence). CDR3 size: 14 residues. Losses at the gene ends were 3 bases for V and 6 bases for J; bases not matched to a gene: 3. CDR3 coding DNA: TGTGCCAGCAGTTTTAGCGGGAGAGGCAATGAGCAGTTCTTC. This gives the protein CASSFSGRGNEQFF.

V and J are TRBV2 and TRBJ2-7; D unresolved. Trimming removed 7 bases from V and 7 bases from J, with 23 bases in between. CDR1 is SNHLY and CDR2 is FYNNEI in the germline V gene. The CDR3 length is 15 residues. In nucleotides, the CDR3 is TGTGCCAGCATTGGGCAGGTTTCTAGTTTTGGTGAGCAGTACTTC. It specifies CASIGQVSSFGEQYF.